The following is a T cell receptor beta chain sequence with its context. Its target is unknown. TCRdb's copy holds only in-frame clones and misses some; the assay was immunoSEQ multiplex PCR. The sample carries 90,000 to 120,000 clones, over 90% recorded once. This sample stems from a study of T cell responses to AZD1222 COVID-19 vaccine. Background on the study: Researchers grouped second doses given at about 4 or about 12 weeks into one pool. General study points: Just a handful of people given AZD1222 tested seropositive at baseline. Samples come after the peak T cell response, not at day 14.

Trimming removed 1 base from V and 3 bases from J, with 12 bases in between. This CDR3 region has 16 residues. In germline, CDR1 is MGHRA, CDR2 YSYEKL. The origin of this receptor is an adult in good health. The input for sequencing was peripheral blood, taken on day 0 of AZD1222 vaccination. The V and J genes are TRBV4-1 and TRBJ1-4; D is perhaps TRBD1 (5 bases). In nucleotides, the CDR3 is TGCGCCAGCAGCCAAGTCCTGGCAGGGCCTAATGAAAAACTGTTTTTT. This sequence encodes CASSQVLAGPNEKLFF.